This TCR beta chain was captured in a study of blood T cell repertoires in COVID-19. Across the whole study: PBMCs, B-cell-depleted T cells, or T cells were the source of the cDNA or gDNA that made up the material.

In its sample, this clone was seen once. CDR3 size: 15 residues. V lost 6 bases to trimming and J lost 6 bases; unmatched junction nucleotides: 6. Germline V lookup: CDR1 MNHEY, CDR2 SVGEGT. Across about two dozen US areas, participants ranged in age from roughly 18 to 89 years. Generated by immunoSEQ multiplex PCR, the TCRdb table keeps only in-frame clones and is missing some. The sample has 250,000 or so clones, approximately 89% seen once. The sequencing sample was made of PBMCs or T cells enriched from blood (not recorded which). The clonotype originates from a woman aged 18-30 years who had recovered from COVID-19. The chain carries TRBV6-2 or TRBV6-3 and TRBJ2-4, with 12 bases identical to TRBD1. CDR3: CASSPGTGGGNIQYF. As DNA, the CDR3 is TGTGCCAGCAGCCCCGGGACAGGGGGCGGAAACATTCAGTACTTC.